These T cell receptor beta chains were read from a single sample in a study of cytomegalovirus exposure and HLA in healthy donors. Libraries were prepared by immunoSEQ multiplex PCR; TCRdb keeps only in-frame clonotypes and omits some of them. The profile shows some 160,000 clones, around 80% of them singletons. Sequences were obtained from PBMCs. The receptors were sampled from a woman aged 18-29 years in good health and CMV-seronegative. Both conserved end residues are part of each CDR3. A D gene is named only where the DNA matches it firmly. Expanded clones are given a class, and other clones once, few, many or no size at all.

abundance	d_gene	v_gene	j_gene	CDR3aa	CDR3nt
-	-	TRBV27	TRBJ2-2	CASSYEAGTGELFF	TGTGCCAGCAGTTACGAAGCGGGCACCGGGGAGCTGTTTTTT
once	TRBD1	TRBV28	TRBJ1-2	CASSPPDRGNGYTF	TGTGCCAGCAGTCCACCGGACAGGGGGAATGGCTACACCTTC
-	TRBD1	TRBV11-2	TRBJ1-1	CASSLTGVTEAFF	TGTGCCAGCAGCCTAACAGGGGTCACTGAAGCTTTCTTT
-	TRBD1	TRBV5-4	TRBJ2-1	CASSLGGQRVEQFF	TGTGCCAGCAGCTTGGGGGGACAGAGAGTTGAGCAGTTCTTC
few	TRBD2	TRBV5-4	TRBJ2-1	CASSLGLAAYNEQFF	TGTGCCAGCAGTTTGGGACTAGCCGCATACAATGAGCAGTTCTTC
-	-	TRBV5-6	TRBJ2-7	CASSPQGLGSYEQYF	TGTGCCAGCAGCCCGCAGGGGTTAGGCTCCTACGAGCAGTACTTC
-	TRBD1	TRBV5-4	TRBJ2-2	CASRSPGTGVTTGELFF	TGTGCCAGCAGGAGCCCTGGGACAGGGGTTACCACCGGGGAGCTGTTTTTT
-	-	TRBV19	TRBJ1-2	CASTTIRVRGSYGYTF	TGTGCCAGTACAACAATAAGGGTCCGGGGGAGCTATGGCTACACCTTC
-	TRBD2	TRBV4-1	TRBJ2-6	CASSQPVPRRGGPGANGLTF	TGCGCCAGCAGCCAACCAGTTCCTCGTCGGGGGGGGCCAGGGGCCAACGGCCTGACTTTC
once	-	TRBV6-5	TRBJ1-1	CASRPRVYTEAFF	TGTGCCAGCAGGCCTCGGGTTTACACTGAAGCTTTCTTT
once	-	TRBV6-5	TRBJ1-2	CASIRGIGYGYTF	TGTGCCAGCATCAGGGGTATAGGCTATGGCTACACCTTC
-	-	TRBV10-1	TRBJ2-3	CASSGAAGRTDTQYF	TGCGCCAGCAGTGGGGCCGCAGGGCGCACAGATACGCAGTATTTT
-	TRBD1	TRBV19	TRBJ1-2	CASSTPGTEGYTF	TGTGCCAGTAGCACCCCCGGGACAGAAGGCTACACCTTC
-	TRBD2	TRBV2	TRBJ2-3	CASSDLTSGTDTQYF	TGTGCCAGCAGTGACCTGACTAGCGGCACAGATACGCAGTATTTT
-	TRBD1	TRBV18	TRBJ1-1	CASSARTGNTEAFF	TGTGCCAGCTCGGCCCGGACAGGGAACACTGAAGCTTTCTTT
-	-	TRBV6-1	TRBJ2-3	CASSGGAWGGRTDTQYF	TGTGCCAGCAGTGGGGGAGCCTGGGGGGGCCGCACAGATACGCAGTATTTT
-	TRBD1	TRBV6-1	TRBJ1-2	CASSGQGDGYTF	TGTGCCAGCAGCGGACAGGGGGACGGCTACACCTTC
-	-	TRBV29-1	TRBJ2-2	CSVADSLNTGELFF	TGCAGCGTTGCGGACAGTTTGAACACCGGGGAGCTGTTTTTT
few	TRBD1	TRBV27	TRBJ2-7	CASSPWTGAIYEQYF	TGTGCCAGCAGTCCATGGACAGGAGCGATCTACGAGCAGTACTTC
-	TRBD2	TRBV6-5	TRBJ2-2	CASRLLAGGPGELFF	TGTGCCAGCAGGCTACTCGCGGGGGGGCCCGGGGAGCTGTTTTTT
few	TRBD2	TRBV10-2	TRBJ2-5	CASSRQLAGGLETQYF	TGCGCCAGCAGCCGCCAACTAGCGGGGGGTCTTGAGACCCAGTACTTC
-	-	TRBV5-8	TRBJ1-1	CASSPWTEENTEAFF	TGTGCCAGCAGCCCGTGGACAGAGGAGAACACTGAAGCTTTCTTT
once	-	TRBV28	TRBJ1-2	CASSPGGGGSGYTF	TGTGCCAGCAGCCCCGGGGGTGGGGGTTCTGGCTACACCTTC
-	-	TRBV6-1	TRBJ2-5	CASSETQGYQETQYF	TGTGCCAGCAGTGAAACACAGGGCTACCAAGAGACCCAGTACTTC
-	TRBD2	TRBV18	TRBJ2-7	CASSQRGGAYEQYF	TGTGCCAGCTCACAACGCGGGGGAGCCTACGAGCAGTACTTC
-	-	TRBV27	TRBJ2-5	CASSLWAYRQETQYF	TGTGCCAGCAGTTTATGGGCATACCGTCAAGAGACCCAGTACTTC
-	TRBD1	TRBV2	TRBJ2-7	CASDRDRVYEQYF	TGTGCCAGCGACCGGGACAGGGTCTACGAGCAGTACTTC
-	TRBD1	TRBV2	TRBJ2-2	CASSRDRGLRNTGELFF	TGTGCCAGCAGTCGGGACAGGGGGCTTCGGAACACCGGGGAGCTGTTTTTT
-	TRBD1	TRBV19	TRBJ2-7	CASSIKGTVYEQYF	TGTGCCAGTAGTATAAAAGGGACAGTCTACGAGCAGTACTTC
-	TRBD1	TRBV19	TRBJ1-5	CASSLNRGQRFSQPQHF	TGTGCCAGTAGCCTCAACAGGGGGCAGCGGTTTTCTCAGCCCCAGCATTTT
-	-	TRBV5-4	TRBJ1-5	CASSLWGGGQPQHF	TGTGCCAGCAGCTTGTGGGGGGGAGGGCAGCCCCAGCATTTT
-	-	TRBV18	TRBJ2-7	CASSPGQLFGEQYF	TGTGCCAGCTCACCGGGACAACTATTCGGCGAGCAGTACTTC
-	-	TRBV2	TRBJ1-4	CASSREQTSREKLFF	TGTGCCAGCAGCAGAGAGCAGACTAGCCGTGAAAAACTGTTTTTT
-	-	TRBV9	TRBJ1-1	CASRAGALNTEAFF	TGTGCCAGCAGGGCAGGGGCCCTGAACACTGAAGCTTTCTTT
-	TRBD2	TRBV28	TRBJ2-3	CASSSYLRSGGVLMTDTQYF	TGTGCCAGCAGTTCTTATCTTCGTAGCGGGGGGGTACTGATGACAGATACGCAGTATTTT
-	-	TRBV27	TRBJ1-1	CASSLEGWTEAFF	TGTGCCAGCAGTTTAGAGGGTTGGACTGAAGCTTTCTTT
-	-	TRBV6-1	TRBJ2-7	CASKKEGTRTYEQYF	TGTGCCAGCAAAAAAGAGGGGACACGGACCTACGAGCAGTACTTC
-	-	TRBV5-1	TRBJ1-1	CASSLVQGNTEAFF	TGCGCCAGCAGCTTGGTACAGGGGAACACTGAAGCTTTCTTT
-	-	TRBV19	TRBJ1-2	CASRAKGQSNYGYTF	TGTGCCAGTAGAGCAAAAGGACAATCGAACTATGGCTACACCTTC
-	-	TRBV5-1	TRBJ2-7	CASSFSGYEQYF	TGCGCCAGCAGCTTTTCGGGCTACGAGCAGTACTTC
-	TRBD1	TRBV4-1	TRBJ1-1	CASSQDPTTGFDTEAFF	TGCGCCAGCAGCCAAGACCCCACGACAGGGTTCGACACTGAAGCTTTCTTT
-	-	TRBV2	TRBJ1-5	CASNRVGQPQHF	TGTGCCAGCAACAGGGTCGGGCAGCCCCAGCATTTT
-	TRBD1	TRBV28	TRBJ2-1	CASSWDRENEQFF	TGTGCCAGCAGTTGGGACAGGGAAAATGAGCAGTTCTTC
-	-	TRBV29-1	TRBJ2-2	CSVEMLGQNTGELFF	TGCAGCGTTGAAATGTTGGGACAAAACACCGGGGAGCTGTTTTTT
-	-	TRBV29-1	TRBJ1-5	CSVDIQGYSNQPQHF	TGCAGCGTTGATATCCAGGGCTATAGCAATCAGCCCCAGCATTTT
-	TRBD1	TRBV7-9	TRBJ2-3	CASSFPMDRGGGKDTQYF	TGTGCCAGCAGCTTTCCCATGGACAGGGGAGGAGGGAAAGATACGCAGTATTTT
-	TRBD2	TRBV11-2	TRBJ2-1	CASSLQRGTYVNEQFF	TGTGCCAGCAGCTTACAGCGGGGGACCTATGTCAATGAGCAGTTCTTC
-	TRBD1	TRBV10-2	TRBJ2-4	CASSERQGAISENIQYF	TGCGCCAGCAGTGAGAGACAGGGGGCCATTTCGGAAAACATTCAGTACTTC
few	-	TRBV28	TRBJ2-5	CASMGRGETQYF	TGTGCCAGCATGGGAAGGGGGGAGACCCAGTACTTC
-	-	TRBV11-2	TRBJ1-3	CASSLDNWGGGNTIYF	TGTGCCAGCAGCTTAGATAATTGGGGAGGTGGAAACACCATATATTTT
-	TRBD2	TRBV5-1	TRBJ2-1	CASSLGTSGENEQFF	TGCGCCAGCAGCTTGGGGACTAGCGGGGAAAATGAGCAGTTCTTC
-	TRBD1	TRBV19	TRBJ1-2	CASSISQGANYGYTF	TGTGCCAGTAGTATTTCGCAGGGGGCCAACTATGGCTACACCTTC
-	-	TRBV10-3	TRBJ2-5	CAIKGDSNQETQYF	TGTGCCATCAAGGGAGACTCTAACCAAGAGACCCAGTACTTC
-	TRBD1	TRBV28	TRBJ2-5	CASSLRGGRETQYF	TGTGCCAGCAGTCTTAGAGGGGGCCGGGAGACCCAGTACTTC
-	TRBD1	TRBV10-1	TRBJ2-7	CASSGGTGPSYEQYF	TGCGCCAGCAGTGGCGGGACAGGTCCCTCCTACGAGCAGTACTTC
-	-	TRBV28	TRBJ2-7	CASVLQGGNEQYF	TGTGCCAGCGTGTTGCAGGGAGGCAACGAGCAGTACTTC
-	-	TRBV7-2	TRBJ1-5	CASSLNRGSQPQHF	TGTGCCAGCAGCTTAAATCGCGGGAGTCAGCCCCAGCATTTT
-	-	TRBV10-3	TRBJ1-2	CAISLGQGTAGYTF	TGTGCCATCAGCCTGGGGCAGGGGACGGCTGGCTACACCTTC
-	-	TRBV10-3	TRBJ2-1	CATTGLGEQFF	TGTGCCACTACAGGGTTGGGTGAGCAGTTCTTC
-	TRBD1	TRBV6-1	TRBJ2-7	CASSLGRLRGYEQYF	TGTGCCAGCAGTTTGGGGAGACTCAGGGGGTACGAGCAGTACTTC